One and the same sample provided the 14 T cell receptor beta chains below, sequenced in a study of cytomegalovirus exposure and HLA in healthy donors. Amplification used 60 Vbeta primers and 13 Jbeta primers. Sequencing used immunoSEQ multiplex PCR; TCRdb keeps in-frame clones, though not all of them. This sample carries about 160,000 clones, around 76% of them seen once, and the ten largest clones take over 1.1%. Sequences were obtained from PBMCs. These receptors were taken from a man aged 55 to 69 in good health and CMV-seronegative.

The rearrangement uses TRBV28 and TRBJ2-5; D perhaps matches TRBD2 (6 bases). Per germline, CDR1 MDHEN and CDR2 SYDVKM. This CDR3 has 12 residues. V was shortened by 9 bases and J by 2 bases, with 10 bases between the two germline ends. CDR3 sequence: CASRRGQETQYF. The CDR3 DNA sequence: TGTGCCAGTAGGAGGGGTCAAGAGACCCAGTACTTC.

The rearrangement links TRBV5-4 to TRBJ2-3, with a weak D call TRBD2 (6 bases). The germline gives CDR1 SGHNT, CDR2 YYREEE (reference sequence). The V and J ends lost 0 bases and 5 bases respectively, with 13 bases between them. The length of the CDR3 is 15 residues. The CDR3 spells CASSLASGSLDTQYF. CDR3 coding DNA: TGTGCCAGCAGCTTGGCTTCCGGGAGCTTAGATACGCAGTATTTT.

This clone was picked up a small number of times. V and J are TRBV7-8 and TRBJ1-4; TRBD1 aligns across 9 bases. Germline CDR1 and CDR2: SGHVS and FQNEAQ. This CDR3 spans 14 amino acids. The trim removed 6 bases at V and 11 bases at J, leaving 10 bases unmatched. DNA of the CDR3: TGTGCCAGCAGGCCCCGGGACAGGGCCACTAAACTGTTTTTT. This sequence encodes CASRPRDRATKLFF.

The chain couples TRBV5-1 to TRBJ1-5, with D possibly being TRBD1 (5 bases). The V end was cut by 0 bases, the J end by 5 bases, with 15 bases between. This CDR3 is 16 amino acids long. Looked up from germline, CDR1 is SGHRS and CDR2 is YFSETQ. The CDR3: CASSLAGRGVDQPQHF. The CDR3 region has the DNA TGCGCCAGCAGCTTGGCCGGTCGGGGGGTGGATCAGCCCCAGCATTTT.

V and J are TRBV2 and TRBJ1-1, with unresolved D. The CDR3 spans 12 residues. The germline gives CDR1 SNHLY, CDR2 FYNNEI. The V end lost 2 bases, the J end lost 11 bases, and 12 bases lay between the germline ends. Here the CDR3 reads CASSERFNRAFF. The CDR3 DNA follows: TGTGCCAGCAGTGAACGATTTAACCGGGCTTTCTTT.

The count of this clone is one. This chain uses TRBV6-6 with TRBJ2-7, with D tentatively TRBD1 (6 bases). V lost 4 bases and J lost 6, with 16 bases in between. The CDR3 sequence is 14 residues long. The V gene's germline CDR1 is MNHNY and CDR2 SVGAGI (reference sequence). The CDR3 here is CASSSGELISEQYF. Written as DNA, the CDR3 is TGTGCCAGCAGTTCAGGGGAGTTGATTAGCGAGCAGTACTTC.

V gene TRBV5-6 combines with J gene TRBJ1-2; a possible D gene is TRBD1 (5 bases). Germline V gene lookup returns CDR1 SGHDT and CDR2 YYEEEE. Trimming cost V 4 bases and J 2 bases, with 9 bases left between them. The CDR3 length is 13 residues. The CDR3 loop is CASSPDRNYGYTF. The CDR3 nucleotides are TGTGCCAGCAGCCCTGACAGAAACTATGGCTACACCTTC.

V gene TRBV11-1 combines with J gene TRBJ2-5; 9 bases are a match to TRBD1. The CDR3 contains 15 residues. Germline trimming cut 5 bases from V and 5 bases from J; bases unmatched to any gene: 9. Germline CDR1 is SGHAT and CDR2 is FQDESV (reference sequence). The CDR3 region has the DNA TGTGCCAGCAGCCCGAGGGACAGGGATTTCGAGACCCAGTACTTC. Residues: CASSPRDRDFETQYF.

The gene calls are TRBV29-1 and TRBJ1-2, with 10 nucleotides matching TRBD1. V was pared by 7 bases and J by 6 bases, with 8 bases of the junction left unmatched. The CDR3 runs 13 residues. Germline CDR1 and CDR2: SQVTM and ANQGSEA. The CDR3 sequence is CSGSTGGRNGYTF. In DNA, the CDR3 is TGCAGCGGCTCGACAGGGGGCCGGAATGGCTACACCTTC.

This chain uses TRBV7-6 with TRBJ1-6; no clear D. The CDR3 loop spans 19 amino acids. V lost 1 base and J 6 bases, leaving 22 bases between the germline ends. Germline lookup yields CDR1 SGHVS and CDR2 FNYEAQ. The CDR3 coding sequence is TGTGCCAGCAGCTTAGTCCGTCCCCTCCGCGGGGTTTTTAATTCACCCCTCCACTTT. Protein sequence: CASSLVRPLRGVFNSPLHF. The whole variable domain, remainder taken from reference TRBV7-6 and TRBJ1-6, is GAGVSQSPRYKVTKRGQDVALRCDPISGHVSLYWYRQALGQGPEFLTYFNYEAQQDKSGLPNDRFSAERPEGSISTLTIQRTEQRDSAMYRCASSLVRPLRGVFNSPLHFGNGTRLTVT.

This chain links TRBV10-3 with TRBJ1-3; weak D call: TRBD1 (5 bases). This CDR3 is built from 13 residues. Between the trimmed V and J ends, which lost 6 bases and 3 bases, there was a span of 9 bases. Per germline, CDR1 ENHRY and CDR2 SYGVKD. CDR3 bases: TGTGCCATCAGGCAGGGTGGTGGAAACACCATATATTTT. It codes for CAIRQGGGNTIYF.

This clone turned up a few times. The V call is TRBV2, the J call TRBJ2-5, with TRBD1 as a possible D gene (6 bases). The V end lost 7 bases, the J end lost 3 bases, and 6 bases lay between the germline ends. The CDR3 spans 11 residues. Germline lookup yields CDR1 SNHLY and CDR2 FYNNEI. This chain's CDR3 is CASKGEETQYF. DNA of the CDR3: TGTGCCAGCAAGGGGGAAGAGACCCAGTACTTC. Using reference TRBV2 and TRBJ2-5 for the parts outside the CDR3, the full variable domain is EPEVTQTPSHQVTQMGQEVILRCVPISNHLYFYWYRQILGQKVEFLVSFYNNEISEKSEIFDDQFSVERPDGSNFTLKIRSTKLEDSAMYFCASKGEETQYFGPGTRLLVL.

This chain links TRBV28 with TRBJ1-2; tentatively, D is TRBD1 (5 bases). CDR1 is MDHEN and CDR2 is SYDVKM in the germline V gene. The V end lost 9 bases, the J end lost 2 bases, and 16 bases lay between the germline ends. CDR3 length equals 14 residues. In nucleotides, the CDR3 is TGTGCCAGTCGAACCCCAGGGATAAACTATGGCTACACCTTC. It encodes CASRTPGINYGYTF.

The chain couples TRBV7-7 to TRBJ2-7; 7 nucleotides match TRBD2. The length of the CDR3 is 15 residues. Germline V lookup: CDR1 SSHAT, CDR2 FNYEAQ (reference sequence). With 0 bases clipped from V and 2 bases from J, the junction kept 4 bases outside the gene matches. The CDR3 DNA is TGTGCCAGCAGCTTAGCAACTAGCGAGACCTACGAGCAGTACTTC. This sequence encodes CASSLATSETYEQYF.